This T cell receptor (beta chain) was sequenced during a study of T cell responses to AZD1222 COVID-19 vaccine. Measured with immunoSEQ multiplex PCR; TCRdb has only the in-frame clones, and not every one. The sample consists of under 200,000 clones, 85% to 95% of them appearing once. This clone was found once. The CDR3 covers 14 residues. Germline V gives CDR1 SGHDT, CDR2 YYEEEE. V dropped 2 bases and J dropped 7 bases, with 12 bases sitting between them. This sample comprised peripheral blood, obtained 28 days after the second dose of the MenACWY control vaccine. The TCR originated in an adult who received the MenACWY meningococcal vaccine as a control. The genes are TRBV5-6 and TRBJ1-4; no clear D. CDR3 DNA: TGTGCCAGCAGCTTTCAGTGGGAGAGTGAAAAACTGTTTTTT. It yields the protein CASSFQWESEKLFF.